This TCR beta chain was obtained from a study of T cell repertoires in cytomegalovirus infection. Background on the study: Shared public TCR beta signatures pointed to both CMV infection and a matching HLA type. Study-wide points: The response measured ex vivo was dominated by TCR beta clonotypes (HLA-C-restricted and CMV-specific). Cumulative frequency of public TCR beta families picked out carriers of CMV plus the relevant HLA.

V dropped 2 bases and J dropped 7 bases, with 18 bases sitting between them. The CDR3 runs to 16 residues. TCRdb itself ran the reads through MiXCR, one entry per CDR3 protein. The sample contains around 350,000 distinct CDR3 sequences, 15% to 20% of which appear only once. This clonotype was observed many times. Antigen unknown. The sequencing sample was made of PBMCs. This TCR was recovered from a human donor in good health (CMV status not recorded). Some clones in this sample may be carry-over from other donors' samples. The chain uses TRBV12-3 or TRBV12-4 and TRBJ2-4; D is perhaps TRBD1 (7 bases). CDR3 coding DNA: TGTGCCAGCAGTTTATTCGGAGGGGGCATGTGGAACATTCAGTACTTC. It yields the protein CASSLFGGGMWNIQYF.